This is a list of T cell receptor beta chains from one sample in a study of blood T cell repertoires in COVID-19. TCRdb's copy holds only in-frame clones and misses some; the assay was immunoSEQ multiplex PCR. This table has some 90,000 clones, approximately 88% appearing once. The sample consisted of peripheral blood. Source of these receptors: a man between 45 and 60 years old with COVID-19, enrolled during active disease. Both conserved end residues are part of each CDR3. D genes are given only for firm matches. Expanded clones get a size class; other rows say once, few or many, or leave the size out.

15	NA	TRBJ2-7	TRBD2	TRBV7-3	CASSFGLAGGYEQYF	TGTGCCAGCAGCTTCGGACTAGCGGGGGGCTACGAGCAGTACTTC
15	NA	TRBJ2-1	TRBD1	TRBV27	CASRLQGAQDNEQFF	TGTGCCAGCAGGCTACAGGGGGCGCAGGACAATGAGCAGTTCTTC
13	NA	TRBJ1-2	TRBD1	TRBV28	CASTKDRVYGYTF	TGTGCCAGCACCAAGGACAGGGTCTATGGCTACACCTTC
15	NA	TRBJ2-5	TRBD2	TRBV6-5	CASSYSSGGSETQYF	TGTGCCAGCAGTTACTCGAGCGGGGGTAGTGAGACCCAGTACTTC
14	NA	TRBJ1-2	NA	TRBV5-1	CASSLSSSGPDNTF	TGCGCCAGCAGCTTGTCTTCTTCAGGGCCTGATAACACCTTC
12	NA	TRBJ1-5	NA	TRBV2	CAMGLGNQPQHF	TGTGCCATGGGGCTCGGCAATCAGCCCCAGCATTTT
13	few	TRBJ1-3	NA	TRBV7-8	CASSERQMNTIYF	TGTGCCAGCAGCGAAAGACAGATGAACACCATATATTTT
14	NA	TRBJ1-2	NA	TRBV4-3	CASSQDLQGYGYTF	TGCGCCAGCAGCCAAGACTTACAGGGCTATGGCTACACCTTC
14	NA	TRBJ1-2	TRBD1	TRBV19	CASSTGQGNYGYTF	TGTGCCAGTAGTACCGGACAGGGAAACTATGGCTACACCTTC
14	NA	TRBJ2-2	TRBD1	TRBV19	CATRDSTNTGELFF	TGTGCCACCAGGGACAGCACGAACACCGGGGAGCTGTTTTTT
14	NA	TRBJ1-1	NA	TRBV14	CASSHTPGGTEAFF	TGTGCCAGCAGCCACACCCCGGGGGGGACTGAAGCTTTCTTT
20	once	TRBJ1-2	TRBD1	TRBV18	CASSPKGQGAAPPLIPGYTF	TGTGCCAGCTCACCGAAAGGACAGGGGGCTGCCCCCCCCCTCATTCCTGGCTACACCTTC
20	NA	TRBJ1-1	TRBD1	TRBV10-3	CAISESTGGAGYDMNTEAFF	TGTGCCATCAGTGAGTCCACAGGGGGCGCCGGCTATGACATGAACACTGAAGCTTTCTTT
12	few	TRBJ2-7	NA	TRBV12-5	CASGRGSYEQYF	TGTGCTAGTGGCCGGGGCTCCTACGAGCAGTACTTC
16	NA	TRBJ1-2	NA	TRBV6-5	CASSYTTTRGTSGYTF	TGTGCCAGCAGTTACACGACTACCAGGGGAACGAGCGGCTACACCTTC
14	NA	TRBJ2-1	TRBD2	TRBV7-9	CASSLERGTDEQFF	TGTGCCAGCAGCCTCGAGCGGGGGACGGATGAGCAGTTCTTC
14	once	TRBJ2-2	NA	TRBV7-3	CASSLGRNTGELFF	TGTGCCAGCAGCTTGGGGAGAAACACCGGGGAGCTGTTTTTT
14	NA	TRBJ2-5	NA	TRBV5-6	CASSLVLARETQYF	TGTGCCAGCAGCTTGGTCCTAGCACGAGAGACCCAGTACTTC
14	many	TRBJ1-1	NA	TRBV7-2	CASSLAQGNTEAFF	TGTGCCAGCAGCTTAGCGCAGGGTAACACTGAAGCTTTCTTT
14	NA	TRBJ2-7	NA	TRBV5-6	CASSLANSKYEQYF	TGTGCCAGCAGCTTGGCCAACAGTAAATACGAGCAGTACTTC
13	NA	TRBJ2-7	NA	TRBV3-1/TRBV3-2	CASSQDRNYEQYF	TGTGCCAGCAGCCAAGACAGAAACTACGAGCAGTACTTC
16	NA	TRBJ1-1	TRBD1	TRBV5-1	CASSSGQGHMNTEAFF	TGCGCCAGCAGCTCGGGACAGGGACACATGAACACTGAAGCTTTCTTT
15	NA	TRBJ1-6	NA	TRBV6-1	CASSELTDLSRPLHF	TGTGCCAGCAGTGAATTAACAGACCTTAGTAGACCCCTCCACTTT
16	NA	TRBJ2-5	TRBD2	TRBV7-7	CASSFTSGGIGETQYF	TGTGCTAGCAGCTTCACTAGCGGGGGCATAGGGGAGACCCAGTACTTC
13	NA	TRBJ1-1	TRBD1	TRBV6-6	CASRDRGKILAFF	TGTGCCAGCAGGGACAGGGGAAAGATACTGGCTTTCTTT
15	NA	TRBJ2-5	NA	TRBV10-3	CATLRQDSSGETQYF	TGTGCCACCTTGAGACAGGACTCCTCGGGAGAGACCCAGTACTTC
14	NA	TRBJ1-4	TRBD1	TRBV4-1	CASSQVQGAEKLFF	TGCGCCAGCAGCCAAGTACAGGGGGCTGAAAAACTGTTTTTT
15	NA	TRBJ2-1	TRBD2	TRBV7-3	CASSPTSGTYNEQFF	TGTGCCAGCAGCCCGACTAGCGGGACCTACAATGAGCAGTTCTTC
15	NA	TRBJ2-1	TRBD2	TRBV3-1/TRBV3-2	CASSQGRGAYNEQFF	TGTGCCAGCAGCCAAGGGCGGGGGGCTTACAATGAGCAGTTCTTC
13	NA	TRBJ1-5	NA	TRBV3-1/TRBV3-2	CASSQDRAQPQHF	TGTGCCAGCAGCCAAGACAGGGCTCAGCCCCAGCATTTT
11	NA	TRBJ1-2	NA	TRBV20-1	CSATENYGYTF	TGCAGTGCTACCGAGAACTATGGCTACACCTTC
13	NA	TRBJ1-2	NA	TRBV11-2	CASSLVLDSGYTF	TGTGCCAGCAGCTTAGTGCTGGACAGTGGCTACACCTTC
17	NA	TRBJ1-4	TRBD1	TRBV27	CASSPNPTGTAGEKLFF	TGTGCCAGCAGTCCTAATCCGACAGGGACTGCCGGTGAAAAACTGTTTTTT
14	NA	TRBJ2-5	NA	TRBV6-5	CASSQNRNQETQYF	TGTGCCAGCAGTCAAAACAGGAACCAAGAGACCCAGTACTTC
14	NA	TRBJ2-7	NA	TRBV5-1	CASSLEADFYEQYF	TGCGCCAGCAGCTTGGAGGCTGACTTCTACGAGCAGTACTTC
16	NA	TRBJ2-4	TRBD2	TRBV6-1	CASSEFSGGIKNIQYF	TGTGCCAGCAGTGAATTTAGCGGGGGGATCAAAAACATTCAGTACTTC
13	once	TRBJ2-7	TRBD2	TRBV7-9	CASSSDGTRKQYF	TGTGCCAGCAGCTCGGACGGGACTAGGAAGCAGTACTTC
15	NA	TRBJ1-6	NA	TRBV4-2	CASSQNLLSASPLHF	TGTGCCAGCAGCCAGAATCTCCTAAGCGCTTCACCCCTCCACTTT
11	NA	TRBJ2-5	NA	TRBV29-1	CSVASPETQYF	TGCAGCGTTGCGTCCCCAGAGACCCAGTACTTC
14	NA	TRBJ2-2	TRBD1	TRBV9	CASSSGQGTGELLF	TGTGCCAGCAGCTCAGGACAGGGGACCGGGGAGCTGCTTTTT
15	once	TRBJ1-5	TRBD1	TRBV19	CASSQQGHSNQPQHF	TGTGCCAGTAGTCAACAGGGGCATAGCAATCAGCCCCAGCATTTT
16	few	TRBJ2-2	NA	TRBV5-1	CASSFPISTNTGELFF	TGCGCCAGCAGCTTTCCAATCAGTACGAACACCGGGGAGCTGTTTTTT
15	NA	TRBJ2-2	NA	TRBV9	CASSVVPGITGELFF	TGTGCCAGCAGCGTAGTCCCGGGAATCACCGGGGAGCTGTTTTTT
15	NA	TRBJ2-7	TRBD2	TRBV5-5	CASSLAVAGTYEQYF	TGTGCCAGCAGCTTGGCGGTAGCGGGGACCTACGAGCAGTACTTC
14	NA	TRBJ2-6	NA	TRBV6-5	CASSRGSGANVLTF	TGTGCCAGCAGTAGAGGGTCTGGGGCCAACGTCCTGACTTTC
15	NA	TRBJ2-7	NA	TRBV7-2	CASSLEAGSKGEQYF	TGTGCCAGCAGCTTAGAGGCAGGGTCGAAGGGCGAGCAGTACTTC
15	NA	TRBJ2-7	NA	TRBV6-1	CASSEGTSLAYEQYF	TGTGCCAGCAGTGAAGGAACATCTCTCGCCTACGAGCAGTACTTC
15	NA	TRBJ2-2	NA	TRBV4-2	CASSRRERNTGELFF	TGTGCCAGCAGCCGCCGGGAAAGGAACACCGGGGAGCTGTTTTTT
14	few	TRBJ1-2	TRBD1	TRBV28	CASSTPGGAGGYTF	TGTGCCAGCAGCACGCCAGGGGGCGCCGGTGGCTACACCTTC
13	NA	TRBJ1-4	NA	TRBV3-1/TRBV3-2	CASSLGGNEKLFF	TGTGCCAGCAGCCTCGGAGGGAATGAAAAACTGTTTTTT
14	NA	TRBJ1-6	NA	TRBV6-5	CASAERQFNSPLHF	TGTGCCAGCGCTGAGCGGCAGTTTAATTCACCCCTCCACTTT
16	NA	TRBJ2-3	NA	TRBV18	CASSQARQGNTDTQYF	TGTGCCAGCTCACAGGCGCGGCAGGGGAACACAGATACGCAGTATTTT